The 6 T cell receptor beta chains below come from one sample, sequenced in a study of T cell responses to AZD1222 COVID-19 vaccine. Assay: immunoSEQ multiplex PCR; the TCRdb copy retains only in-frame clones and omits some. Among 150,000 or so clones listed, 80% to 90% were seen once. This specimen consisted of peripheral blood, obtained after recovery from COVID-19. These receptors all stem from an adult who had recovered from COVID-19.

This clone was seen once. The V call is TRBV7-2, the J call TRBJ2-4, with a possible D match to TRBD2 (7 bases). V was trimmed by 6 bases and J by 0 bases, leaving 18 bases between them. This CDR3 has 17 amino acids. CDR1 and CDR2 (germline): SGHTA, FQGNSA. CDR3 amino acids: CASSLPLGGLAKNIQYF. CDR3 nucleotide sequence: TGTGCCAGCAGTCTACCACTGGGGGGGCTAGCCAAAAACATTCAGTACTTC.

The CDR3 DNA reads TGTGCCAGCAGCCTTCGACTAGCGGGGGCCTTCACAGATACGCAGTATTTT. This codes for CASSLRLAGAFTDTQYF. The chain joins TRBV5-8 to TRBJ2-3; 12 bases are shared with TRBD2. The CDR3 is 17 amino acids. V was clipped by 4 bases and J by 2 bases; unmatched bases: 8. The germline V gene has CDR1 SGHTS and CDR2 YDEGEE.

This chain links TRBV18 with TRBJ2-6; 7 nucleotides agree with TRBD2. The CDR3 consists of 19 residues. Looked up from germline, CDR1 is KGHSH and CDR2 is LQKENI. J gave up 3 bases and V 0 bases, and 11 bases lay outside the gene matches. The DNA of the CDR3 is TGTGCCAGCTCACCACCGGCTAGCGGCACGCTGTATGGGGCCAACGTCCTGACTTTC. Amino acid sequence: CASSPPASGTLYGANVLTF.

This clone was recorded once. V is TRBV28 and J is TRBJ2-7; the match to TRBD2 covers 9 bases. Germline CDR1 and CDR2: MDHEN and SYDVKM. This CDR3 has 18 amino acids. Trimming removed 6 bases from V and 2 bases from J; junction bases left unmatched: 17. The CDR3 DNA sequence: TGTGCCAGCAGGAACCTAAGGGGACTAGCTCCTCAAGCCTACGAGCAGTACTTC. Its translation: CASRNLRGLAPQAYEQYF.

This clone was seen once. The chain uses TRBV11-2 and TRBJ1-1, with a possible D match to TRBD1 (6 bases). Germline loops: CDR1 SGHAT, CDR2 FQNNGV. This CDR3 is 14 amino acids long. The ends were cut back, 5 bases at V and 1 base at J, with 11 bases in the middle. DNA of the CDR3: TGTGCCAGCAGCCCTTTAGGGGGGAACACTGAAGCTTTCTTT. It codes for CASSPLGGNTEAFF.

The rearrangement links TRBV5-4 to TRBJ1-5; TRBD1 might be the D (5 bases). This CDR3 spans 13 amino acids. The germline V gene encodes CDR1 SGHNT and CDR2 YYREEE (reference sequence). Trimming left V 0 bases short and J 7 bases short, with 8 bases between. This chain's CDR3 is CASSLEGAQPQHF. The CDR3 nucleotides read TGTGCCAGCAGCTTGGAAGGGGCGCAGCCCCAGCATTTT.